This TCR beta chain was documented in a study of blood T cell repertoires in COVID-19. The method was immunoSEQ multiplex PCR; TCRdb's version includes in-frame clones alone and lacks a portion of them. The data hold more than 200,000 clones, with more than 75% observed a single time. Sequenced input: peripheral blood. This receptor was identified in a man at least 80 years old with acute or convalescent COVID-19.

CDR3 sequence: CASKQGAGTEAFF. In DNA form, the CDR3 reads TGTGCCAGCAAACAGGGGGCTGGGACTGAAGCTTTCTTT. The gene calls are TRBV25-1 and TRBJ1-1, with 9 bases matching TRBD1. Germline loops: CDR1 MGHDK, CDR2 SYGVNS. Losses at the gene ends were 7 bases for V and 5 bases for J; bases not matched to a gene: 5. The CDR3 runs to 13 residues.